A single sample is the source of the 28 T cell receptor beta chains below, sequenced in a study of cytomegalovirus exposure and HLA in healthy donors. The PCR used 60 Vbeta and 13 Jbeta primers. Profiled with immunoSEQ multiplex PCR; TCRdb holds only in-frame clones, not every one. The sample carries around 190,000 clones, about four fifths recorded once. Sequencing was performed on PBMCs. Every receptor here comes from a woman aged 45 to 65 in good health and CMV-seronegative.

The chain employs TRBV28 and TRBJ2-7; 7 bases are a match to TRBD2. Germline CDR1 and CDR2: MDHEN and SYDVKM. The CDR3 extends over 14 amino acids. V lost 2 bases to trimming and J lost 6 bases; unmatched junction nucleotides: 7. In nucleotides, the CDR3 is TGTGCCAGCAGTTTACGGCGGGAGCCCCTCGAGCAGTACTTC. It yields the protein CASSLRREPLEQYF.

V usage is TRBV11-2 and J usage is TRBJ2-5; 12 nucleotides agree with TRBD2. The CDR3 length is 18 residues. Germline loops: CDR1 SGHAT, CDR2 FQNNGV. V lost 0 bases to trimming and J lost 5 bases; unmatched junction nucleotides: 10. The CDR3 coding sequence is TGTGCCAGCAGCTTAGACCTGGTGCTAGCGGGAGGGCGGGAGACCCAGTACTTC. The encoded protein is CASSLDLVLAGGRETQYF.

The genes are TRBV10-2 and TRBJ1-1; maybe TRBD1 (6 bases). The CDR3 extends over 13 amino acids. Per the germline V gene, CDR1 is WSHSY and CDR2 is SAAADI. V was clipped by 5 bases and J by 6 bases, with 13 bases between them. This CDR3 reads CASSLQGNAEAFF. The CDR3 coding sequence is TGCGCCAGCAGTTTACAGGGTAACGCTGAAGCTTTCTTT.

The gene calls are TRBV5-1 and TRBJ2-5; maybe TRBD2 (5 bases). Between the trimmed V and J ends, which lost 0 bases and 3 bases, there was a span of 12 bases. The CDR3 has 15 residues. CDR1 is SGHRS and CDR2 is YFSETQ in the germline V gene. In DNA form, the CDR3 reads TGCGCCAGCAGCTTGGGTGTTACGGGAAAAGAGACCCAGTACTTC. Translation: CASSLGVTGKETQYF.

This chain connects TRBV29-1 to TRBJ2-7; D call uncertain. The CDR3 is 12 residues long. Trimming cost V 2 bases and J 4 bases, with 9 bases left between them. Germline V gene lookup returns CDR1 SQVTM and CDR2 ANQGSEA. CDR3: CSVETPSYEQYF. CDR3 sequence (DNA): TGCAGCGTTGAAACCCCCAGTTACGAGCAGTACTTC.

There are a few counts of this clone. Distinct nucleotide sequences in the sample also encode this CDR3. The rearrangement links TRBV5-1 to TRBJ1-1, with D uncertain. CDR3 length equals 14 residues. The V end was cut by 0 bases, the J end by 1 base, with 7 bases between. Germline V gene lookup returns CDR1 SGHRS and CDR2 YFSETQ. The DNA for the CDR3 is TGCGCCAGCAGCTTGGTATCGGGGAACACTGAAGCTTTCTTT. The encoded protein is CASSLVSGNTEAFF.

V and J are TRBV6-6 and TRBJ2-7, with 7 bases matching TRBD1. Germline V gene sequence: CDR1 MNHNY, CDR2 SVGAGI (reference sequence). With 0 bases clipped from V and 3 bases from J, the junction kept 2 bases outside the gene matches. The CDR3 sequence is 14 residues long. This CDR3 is CASSYSGQIYEQYF. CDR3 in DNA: TGTGCCAGCAGTTACTCGGGACAGATCTACGAGCAGTACTTC.

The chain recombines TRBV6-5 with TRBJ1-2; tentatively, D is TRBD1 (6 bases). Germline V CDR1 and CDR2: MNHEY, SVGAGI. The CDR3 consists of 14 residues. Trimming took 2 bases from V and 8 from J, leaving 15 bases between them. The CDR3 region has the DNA TGTGCCAGCAGTTACCACGGACAGACGCCCGGCTACACCTTC. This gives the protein CASSYHGQTPGYTF.

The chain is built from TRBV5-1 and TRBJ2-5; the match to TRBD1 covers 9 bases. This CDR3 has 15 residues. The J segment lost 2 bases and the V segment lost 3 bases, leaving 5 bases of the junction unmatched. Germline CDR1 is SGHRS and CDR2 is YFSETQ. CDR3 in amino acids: CASSSTGGGQETQYF. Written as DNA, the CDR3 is TGCGCCAGCAGCTCCACAGGGGGCGGTCAAGAGACCCAGTACTTC.

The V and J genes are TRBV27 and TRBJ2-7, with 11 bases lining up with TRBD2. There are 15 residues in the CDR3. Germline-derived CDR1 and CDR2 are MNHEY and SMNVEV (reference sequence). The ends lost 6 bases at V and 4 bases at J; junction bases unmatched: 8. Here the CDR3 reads CASSLLAGVYYEQYF. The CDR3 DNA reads TGTGCCAGCAGCCTACTAGCGGGAGTTTATTACGAGCAGTACTTC.

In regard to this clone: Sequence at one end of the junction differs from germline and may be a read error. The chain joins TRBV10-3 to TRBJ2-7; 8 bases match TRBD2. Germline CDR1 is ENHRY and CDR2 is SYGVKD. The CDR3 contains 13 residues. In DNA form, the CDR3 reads TGTGCCAGCAGTCGGGGGGGCTTCTACGAGCAGTACTTC. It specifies CASSRGGFYEQYF.

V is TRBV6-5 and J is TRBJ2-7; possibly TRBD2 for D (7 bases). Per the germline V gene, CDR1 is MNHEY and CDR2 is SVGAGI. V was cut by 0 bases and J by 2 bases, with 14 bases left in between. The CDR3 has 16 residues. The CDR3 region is CASSYSSKGGTYEQYF. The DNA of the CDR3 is TGTGCCAGCAGTTACTCGTCGAAGGGGGGGACCTACGAGCAGTACTTC.

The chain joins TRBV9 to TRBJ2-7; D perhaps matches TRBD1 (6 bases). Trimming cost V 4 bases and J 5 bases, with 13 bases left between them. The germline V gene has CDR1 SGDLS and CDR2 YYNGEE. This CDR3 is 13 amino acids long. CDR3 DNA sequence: TGTGCCAGCAGCAGGGTGGGGGCGGACGAGCAGTACTTC. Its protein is CASSRVGADEQYF.

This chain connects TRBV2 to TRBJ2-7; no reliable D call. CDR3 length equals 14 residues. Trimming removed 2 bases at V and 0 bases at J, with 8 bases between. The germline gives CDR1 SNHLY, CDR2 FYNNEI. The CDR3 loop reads CASSELAVSYEQYF. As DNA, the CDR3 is TGTGCCAGCAGTGAACTTGCAGTCTCCTACGAGCAGTACTTC.

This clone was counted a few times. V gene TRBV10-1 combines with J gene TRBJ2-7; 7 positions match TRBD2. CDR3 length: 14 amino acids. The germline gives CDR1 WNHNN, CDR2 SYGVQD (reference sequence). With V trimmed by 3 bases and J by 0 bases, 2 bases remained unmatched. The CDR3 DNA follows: TGCGCCAGCAGTGACGGCGGGAGCTCCTACGAGCAGTACTTC. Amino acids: CASSDGGSSYEQYF.

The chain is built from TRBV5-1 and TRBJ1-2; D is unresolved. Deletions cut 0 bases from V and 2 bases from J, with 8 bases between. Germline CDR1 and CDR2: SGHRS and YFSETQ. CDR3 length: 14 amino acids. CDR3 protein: CASSLEANNYGYTF. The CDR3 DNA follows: TGCGCCAGCAGCTTGGAAGCAAACAACTATGGCTACACCTTC. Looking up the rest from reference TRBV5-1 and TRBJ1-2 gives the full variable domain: KAGVTQTPRYLIKTRGQQVTLSCSPISGHRSVSWYQQTPGQGLQFLFEYFSETQRNKGNFPGRFSGRQFSNSRSEMNVSTLELGDSALYLCASSLEANNYGYTFGSGTRLTVV.

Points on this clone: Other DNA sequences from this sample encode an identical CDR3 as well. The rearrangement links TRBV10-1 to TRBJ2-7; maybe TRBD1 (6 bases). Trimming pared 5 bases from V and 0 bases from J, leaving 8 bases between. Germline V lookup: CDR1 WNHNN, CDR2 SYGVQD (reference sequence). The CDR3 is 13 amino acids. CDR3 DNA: TGCGCCAGCAGTCGGGACATCTCCTACGAGCAGTACTTC. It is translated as CASSRDISYEQYF.

CDR3 sequence (DNA): TGTGCCAGCAGCTCGGACTGGGCCCTAGTAAAAGAGACCCAGTACTTC. Encoded protein: CASSSDWALVKETQYF. The chain employs TRBV5-4 and TRBJ2-5, with a weak D call TRBD2 (5 bases). The CDR3 is 16 residues long. V lost 3 bases and J 3 bases, leaving 18 bases between the germline ends. Germline V CDR1 and CDR2: SGHNT, YYREEE (reference sequence). The full variable domain, with the rest looked up from reference TRBV5-4 and TRBJ2-5, is ETGVTQSPTHLIKTRGQQVTLRCSSQSGHNTVSWYQQALGQGPQFIFQYYREEENGRGNFPPRFSGLQFPNYSSELNVNALELDDSALYLCASSSDWALVKETQYFGPGTRLLVL.

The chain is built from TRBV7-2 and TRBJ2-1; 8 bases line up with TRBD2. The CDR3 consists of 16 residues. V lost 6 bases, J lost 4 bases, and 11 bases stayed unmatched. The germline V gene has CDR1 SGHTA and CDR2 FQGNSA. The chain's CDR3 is CASRPEGTGGYNEQFF. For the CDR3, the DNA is TGTGCCAGCAGACCTGAAGGAACGGGGGGGTACAATGAGCAGTTCTTC.

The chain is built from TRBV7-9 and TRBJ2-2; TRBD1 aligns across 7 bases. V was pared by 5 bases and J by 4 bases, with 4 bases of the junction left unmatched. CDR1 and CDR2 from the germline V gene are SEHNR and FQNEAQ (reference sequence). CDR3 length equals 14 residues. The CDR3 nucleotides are TGTGCCAGCAGCATCTACAGGGGCACCGGGGAGCTGTTTTTT. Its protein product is CASSIYRGTGELFF.

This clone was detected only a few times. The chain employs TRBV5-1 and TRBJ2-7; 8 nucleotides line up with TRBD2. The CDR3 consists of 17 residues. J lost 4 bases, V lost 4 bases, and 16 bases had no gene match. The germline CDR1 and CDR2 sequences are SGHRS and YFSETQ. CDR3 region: CASSIAVDPSGSYEQYF. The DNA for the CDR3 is TGCGCCAGCAGCATCGCGGTGGATCCTAGCGGGTCGTACGAGCAGTACTTC.

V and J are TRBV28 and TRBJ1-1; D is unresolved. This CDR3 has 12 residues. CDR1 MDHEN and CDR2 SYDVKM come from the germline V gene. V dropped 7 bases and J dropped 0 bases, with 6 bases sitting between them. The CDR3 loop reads CASNSVNTEAFF. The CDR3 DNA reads TGTGCCAGCAATTCCGTGAACACTGAAGCTTTCTTT.

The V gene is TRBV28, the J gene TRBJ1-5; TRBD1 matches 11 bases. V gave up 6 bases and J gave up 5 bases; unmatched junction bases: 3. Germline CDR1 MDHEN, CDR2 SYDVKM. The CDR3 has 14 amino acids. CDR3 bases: TGTGCCAGCAGCCTGGGACAGGGGGATCAGCCCCAGCATTTT. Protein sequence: CASSLGQGDQPQHF.

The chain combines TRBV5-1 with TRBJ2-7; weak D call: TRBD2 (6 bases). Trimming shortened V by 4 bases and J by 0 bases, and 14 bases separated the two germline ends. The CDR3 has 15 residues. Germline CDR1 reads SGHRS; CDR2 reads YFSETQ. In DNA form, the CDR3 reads TGCGCCAGCAGCCGCGTGGGGCGGGGCTCCTACGAGCAGTACTTC. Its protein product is CASSRVGRGSYEQYF.

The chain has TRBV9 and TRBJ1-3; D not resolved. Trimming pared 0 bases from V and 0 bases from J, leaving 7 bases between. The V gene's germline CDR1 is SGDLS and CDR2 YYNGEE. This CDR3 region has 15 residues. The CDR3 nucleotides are TGTGCCAGCAGCGTAGATTATTCCTCTGGAAACACCATATATTTT. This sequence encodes CASSVDYSSGNTIYF.

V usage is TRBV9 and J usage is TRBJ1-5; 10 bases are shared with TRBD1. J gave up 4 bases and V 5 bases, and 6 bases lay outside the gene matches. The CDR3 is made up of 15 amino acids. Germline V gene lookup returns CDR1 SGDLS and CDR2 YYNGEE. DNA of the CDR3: TGTGCCAGCAGTCGACAGGGGGCTCGTAATCAGCCCCAGCATTTT. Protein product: CASSRQGARNQPQHF. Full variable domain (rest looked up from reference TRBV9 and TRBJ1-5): DSGVTQTPKHLITATGQRVTLRCSPRSGDLSVYWYQQSLDQGLQFLIQYYNGEERAKGNILERFSAQQFPDLHSELNLSSLELGDSALYFCASSRQGARNQPQHFGDGTRLSIL.

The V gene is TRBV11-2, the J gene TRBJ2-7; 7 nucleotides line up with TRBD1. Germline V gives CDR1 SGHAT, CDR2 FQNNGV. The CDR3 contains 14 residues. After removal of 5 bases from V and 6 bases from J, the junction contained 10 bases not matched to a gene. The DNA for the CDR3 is TGTGCCAGCAGCAACCGACGGACAGGTTCCGAGCAGTACTTC. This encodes CASSNRRTGSEQYF.

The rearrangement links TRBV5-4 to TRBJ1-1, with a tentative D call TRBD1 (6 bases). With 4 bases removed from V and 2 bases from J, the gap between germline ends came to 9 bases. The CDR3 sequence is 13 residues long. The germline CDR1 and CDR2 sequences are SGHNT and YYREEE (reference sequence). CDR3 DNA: TGTGCCAGCAGCCAGGGGATTAACACTGAAGCTTTCTTT. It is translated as CASSQGINTEAFF.